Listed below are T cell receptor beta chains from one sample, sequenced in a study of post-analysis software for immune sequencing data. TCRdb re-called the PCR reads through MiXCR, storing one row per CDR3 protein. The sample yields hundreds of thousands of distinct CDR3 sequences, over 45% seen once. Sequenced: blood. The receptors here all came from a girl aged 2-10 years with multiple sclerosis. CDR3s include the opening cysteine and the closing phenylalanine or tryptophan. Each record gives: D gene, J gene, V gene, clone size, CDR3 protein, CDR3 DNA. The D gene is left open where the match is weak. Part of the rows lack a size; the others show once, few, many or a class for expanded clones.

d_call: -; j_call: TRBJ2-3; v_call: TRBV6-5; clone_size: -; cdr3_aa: CASSYSGGRTDTQYF; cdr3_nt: TGTGCCAGCAGTTACTCCGGGGGCCGCACAGATACGCAGTATTTT
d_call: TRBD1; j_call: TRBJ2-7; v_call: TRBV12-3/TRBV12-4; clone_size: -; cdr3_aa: CASSFNLRDRGIYEQYF; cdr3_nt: TGTGCCAGCAGTTTCAATCTCCGGGACAGGGGCATCTACGAGCAGTACTTC
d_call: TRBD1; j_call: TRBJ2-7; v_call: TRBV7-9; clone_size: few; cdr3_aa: CASSVRPGQGAYEQYF; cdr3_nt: TGTGCCAGCAGCGTACGACCGGGACAGGGGGCCTACGAGCAGTACTTC
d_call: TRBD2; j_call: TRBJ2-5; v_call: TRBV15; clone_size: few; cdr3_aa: CATRERGGLQETQYF; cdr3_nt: TGTGCCACCAGGGAGCGGGGGGGCCTACAAGAGACCCAGTACTTC
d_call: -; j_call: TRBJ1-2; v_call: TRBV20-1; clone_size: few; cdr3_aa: CSARVGGIGGYTF; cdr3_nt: TGCAGTGCTAGAGTCGGAGGGATCGGTGGCTACACCTTC
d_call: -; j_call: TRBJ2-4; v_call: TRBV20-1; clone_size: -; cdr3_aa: CSARARTALAKNIQYF; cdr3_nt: TGCAGTGCTAGAGCCCGGACAGCGCTAGCCAAAAACATTCAGTACTTC
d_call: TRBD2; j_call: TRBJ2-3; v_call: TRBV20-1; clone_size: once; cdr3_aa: CSARDPSGTSGVTDTQYF; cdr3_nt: TGCAGTGCTAGAGATCCCTCGGGGACTAGTGGGGTCACAGATACGCAGTATTTT
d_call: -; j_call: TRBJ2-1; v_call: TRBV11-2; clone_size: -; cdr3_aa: CASSLHMDNEQFF; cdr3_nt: TGTGCCAGCAGCCTACATATGGACAATGAGCAGTTCTTC
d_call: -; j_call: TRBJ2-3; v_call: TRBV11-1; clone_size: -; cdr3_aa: CASSLGASQTDTQYF; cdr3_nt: TGTGCCAGCAGCTTAGGGGCGAGTCAGACAGATACGCAGTATTTT
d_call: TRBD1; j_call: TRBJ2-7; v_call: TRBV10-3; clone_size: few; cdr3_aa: CAISYGQGKGEQYF; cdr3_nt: TGTGCCATCAGTTATGGACAGGGGAAGGGCGAGCAGTACTTC
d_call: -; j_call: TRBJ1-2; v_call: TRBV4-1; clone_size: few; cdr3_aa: CASSQVASTGDYGYTF; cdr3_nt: TGCGCCAGCAGCCAAGTTGCTTCGACAGGCGACTATGGCTACACCTTC
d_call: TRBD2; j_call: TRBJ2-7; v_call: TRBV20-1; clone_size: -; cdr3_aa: CSAHIAGANEQYF; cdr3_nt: TGCAGTGCTCATATAGCGGGAGCAAACGAGCAGTACTTC
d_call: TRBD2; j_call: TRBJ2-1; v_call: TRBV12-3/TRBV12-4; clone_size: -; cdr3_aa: CASSPLAVPYNEQFF; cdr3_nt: TGTGCCAGCAGTCCACTAGCGGTCCCCTACAATGAGCAGTTCTTC
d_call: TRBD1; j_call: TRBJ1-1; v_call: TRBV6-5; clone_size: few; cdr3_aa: CASSETGMGATEAFF; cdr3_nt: TGTGCCAGCAGCGAGACAGGGATGGGGGCCACTGAAGCTTTCTTT
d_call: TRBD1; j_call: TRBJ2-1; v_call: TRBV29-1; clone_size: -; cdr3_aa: CSVDRAHEQFF; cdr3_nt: TGCAGCGTGGACAGGGCCCATGAGCAGTTCTTC
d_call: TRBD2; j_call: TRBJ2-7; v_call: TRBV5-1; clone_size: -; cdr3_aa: CASSPLSGSVYEQYF; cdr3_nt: TGCGCCAGCAGCCCACTAAGCGGGAGTGTTTACGAGCAGTACTTC
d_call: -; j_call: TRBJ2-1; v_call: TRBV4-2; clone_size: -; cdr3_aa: CASSQSREYNEQFF; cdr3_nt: TGTGCCAGCAGCCAGTCCCGGGAATACAATGAGCAGTTCTTC
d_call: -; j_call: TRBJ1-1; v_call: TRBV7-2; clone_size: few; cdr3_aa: CASSLAPGTGTEAFF; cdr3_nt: TGTGCCAGCAGCTTAGCCCCGGGAACGGGCACTGAAGCTTTCTTT
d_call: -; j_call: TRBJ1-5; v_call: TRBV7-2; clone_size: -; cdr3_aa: CASSLDDNGGQPQHF; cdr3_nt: TGTGCCAGCAGCCTAGATGACAACGGGGGTCAGCCCCAGCATTTT
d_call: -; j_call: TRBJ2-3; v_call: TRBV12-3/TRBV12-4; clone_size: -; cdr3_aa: CAISAGVTDTQYF; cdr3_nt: TGTGCGATTAGCGCAGGGGTGACAGATACGCAGTATTTT
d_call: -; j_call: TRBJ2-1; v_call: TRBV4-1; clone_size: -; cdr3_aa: CASSQDQMSSYNEQFF; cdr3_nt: TGCGCCAGCAGCCAAGATCAAATGAGCTCCTACAATGAGCAGTTCTTC
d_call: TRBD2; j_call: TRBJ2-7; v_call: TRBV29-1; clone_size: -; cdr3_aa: CSVEGLANNNEQYF; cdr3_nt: TGCAGCGTTGAAGGACTAGCGAATAACAATGAGCAGTACTTC
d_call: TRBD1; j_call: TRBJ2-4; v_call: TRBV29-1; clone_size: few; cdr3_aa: CSVTERTGSIQYF; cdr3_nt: TGCAGCGTTACTGAGCGGACAGGGTCCATTCAGTACTTC
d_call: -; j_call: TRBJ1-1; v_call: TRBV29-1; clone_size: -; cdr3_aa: CSADTLNTEAFF; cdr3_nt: TGCAGCGCGGACACCTTGAACACTGAAGCTTTCTTT
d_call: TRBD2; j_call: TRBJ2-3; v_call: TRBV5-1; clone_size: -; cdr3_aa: CASRGTSGSTDTQYF; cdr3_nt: TGCGCCAGCAGGGGGACTAGCGGGAGCACAGATACGCAGTATTTT
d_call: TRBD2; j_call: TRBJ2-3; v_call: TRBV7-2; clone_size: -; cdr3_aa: CASSTGTSGRAGTDTQYF; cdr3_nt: TGTGCCAGCAGTACCGGGACTAGCGGGAGGGCCGGCACAGATACGCAGTATTTT
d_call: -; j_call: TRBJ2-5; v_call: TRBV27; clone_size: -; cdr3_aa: CASSTNGVSKRMQYF; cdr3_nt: TGTGCCAGCAGTACCAACGGGGTGTCCAAGAGGATGCAGTACTTC
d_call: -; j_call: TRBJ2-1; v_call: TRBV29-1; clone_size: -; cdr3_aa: CSVETTGLQEQFF; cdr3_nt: TGCAGCGTTGAAACCACAGGGTTGCAGGAGCAGTTCTTC
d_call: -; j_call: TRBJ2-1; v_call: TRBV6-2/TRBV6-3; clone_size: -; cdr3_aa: CASSSFGGSYNEQFF; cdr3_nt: TGTGCCAGCAGTTCTTTTGGCGGATCCTACAATGAGCAGTTCTTC
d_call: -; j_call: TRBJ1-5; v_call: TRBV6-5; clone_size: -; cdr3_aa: CASSSQDSNQPQHF; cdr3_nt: TGTGCCAGCAGTTCCCAGGATAGCAATCAGCCCCAGCATTTT
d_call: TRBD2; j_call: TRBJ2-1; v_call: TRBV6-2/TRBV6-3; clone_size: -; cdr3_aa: CASSYSSGGARYNEQFF; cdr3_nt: TGTGCCAGCAGTTACTCCAGCGGGGGGGCTAGGTACAATGAGCAGTTCTTC
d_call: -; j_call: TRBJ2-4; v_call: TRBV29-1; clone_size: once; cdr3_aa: CSVVWTANIQYF; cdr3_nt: TGCAGCGTTGTGTGGACGGCAAACATTCAGTACTTC
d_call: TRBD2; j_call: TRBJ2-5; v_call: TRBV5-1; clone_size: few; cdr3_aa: CASSLGASGALETQYF; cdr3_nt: TGCGCCAGCAGCTTGGGCGCTAGCGGGGCCCTAGAGACCCAGTACTTC
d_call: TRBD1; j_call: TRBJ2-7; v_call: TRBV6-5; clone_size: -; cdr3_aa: CASSSGTEIYEQYF; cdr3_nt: TGTGCCAGCAGTTCCGGGACAGAGATCTACGAGCAGTACTTC
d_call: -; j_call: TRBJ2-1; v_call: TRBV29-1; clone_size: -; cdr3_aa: CSVGRYLDGQFF; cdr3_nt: TGCAGCGTTGGAAGGTACCTGGATGGGCAGTTCTTC
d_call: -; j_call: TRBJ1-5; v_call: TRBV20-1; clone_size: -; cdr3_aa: CSAQTGTGGGNQPQHF; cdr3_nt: TGCAGTGCGCAAACTGGGACTGGAGGGGGCAATCAGCCCCAGCATTTT
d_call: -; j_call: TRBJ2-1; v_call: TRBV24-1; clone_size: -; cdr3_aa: CATSEGWGYEQFF; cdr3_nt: TGTGCCACCAGTGAAGGTTGGGGCTACGAGCAGTTCTTC
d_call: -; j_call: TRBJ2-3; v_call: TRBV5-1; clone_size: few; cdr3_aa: CASSFFRGRPDTDTQYF; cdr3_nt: TGCGCCAGCAGCTTCTTCCGGGGACGCCCTGACACAGATACGCAGTATTTT
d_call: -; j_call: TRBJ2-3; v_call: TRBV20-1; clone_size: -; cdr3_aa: CSALESSTDTQYF; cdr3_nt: TGCAGTGCCCTCGAGAGCAGCACAGATACGCAGTATTTT
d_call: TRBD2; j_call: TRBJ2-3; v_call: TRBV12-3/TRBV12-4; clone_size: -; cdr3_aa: CASSTGLAKTDTQYF; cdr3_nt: TGTGCCAGCAGCACGGGACTAGCGAAAACAGATACGCAGTATTTT
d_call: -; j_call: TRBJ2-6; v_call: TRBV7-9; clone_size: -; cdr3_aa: CASSPSAGGRTPGANVLTF; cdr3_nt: TGTGCCAGCAGCCCCTCAGCCGGGGGCAGGACACCTGGGGCCAACGTCCTGACTTTC
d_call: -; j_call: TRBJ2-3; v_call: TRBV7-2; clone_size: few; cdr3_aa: CASSLGPDPRDTQYF; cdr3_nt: TGTGCCAGCAGCTTAGGGCCAGACCCCCGAGATACGCAGTATTTT